This is a list of T cell receptor beta chains from one sample in a study of T cell repertoires in cytomegalovirus infection. One entry per CDR3 protein results from TCRdb running MiXCR on the reads. The table records hundreds of thousands of distinct CDR3 sequences, about a sixth of them present only once. Sequenced sample: PBMCs. The source of these receptors is a human donor in good health (CMV status not recorded). Some clones in this sample may be carry-over from other donors' samples. Both conserved end residues are part of each CDR3.

j_call v_call cdr3_aa
TRBJ1-2 TRBV20-1 CSATQGGSNYGYTF
TRBJ2-1 TRBV10-3 CAISGTSGDNEQFF
TRBJ2-1 TRBV11-2 CASSLEGKPYNEQFF
TRBJ2-5 TRBV29-1 CSARERGGSKETQYF
TRBJ2-3 TRBV7-6 CATARGEEVGTDTQYF
TRBJ2-1 TRBV7-2 CASSLVGTSGRAHKFF
TRBJ2-1 TRBV7-2 CASSFRTSYVNEQFF
TRBJ2-7 TRBV20-1 CSAKVRTGRGF
TRBJ2-1 TRBV11-2 CASSHLGGAGSYNEQFF
TRBJ2-1 TRBV7-2 CASSRFDEQFF
TRBJ1-5 TRBV24-1 CATSDSGNGGFSNQPQHF
TRBJ2-1 TRBV20-1 CSEAGTGGNEQFF
TRBJ1-1 TRBV7-2 CASSLGGGEGMNTEAFF
TRBJ1-5 TRBV18 CASSQTQAVSSNQPQHF
TRBJ2-2 TRBV4-1 CASSLSGTRTITGELFF
TRBJ2-7 TRBV12-3/TRBV12-4 CASSLGTSDSYEQYF
TRBJ1-5 TRBV7-8 CASSRLGGRNNQPQHF
TRBJ2-1 TRBV28 CASSLAGVVASGRDEQFF
TRBJ1-1 TRBV7-2 CASSLGRASTEAFF
TRBJ2-5 TRBV12-3/TRBV12-4 CASSPGGARETQYF
TRBJ1-5 TRBV2 CASSSEAPSNQPQHF
TRBJ2-1 TRBV29-1 CSETSGSYNEQFF
TRBJ1-1 TRBV12-3/TRBV12-4 CASSLRTGALNTEAFF
TRBJ1-5 TRBV2 CASSVAVGQPQHF
TRBJ2-2 TRBV28 CASTDSNTGELFF
TRBJ2-5 TRBV5-5 CASSLVTDQETQYF
TRBJ2-3 TRBV10-3 CAISEPGQVTDTQYF
TRBJ2-3 TRBV28 CASRPQGVETDTQYF
TRBJ1-5 TRBV30 CAWSATGTERNQPQHF
TRBJ2-3 TRBV20-1 CSARDLAHTDTQYF
TRBJ1-5 TRBV12-3/TRBV12-4 CASSLGVAQNQPQHF
TRBJ2-1 TRBV6-4 CASSSDYPSYNEQFF
TRBJ2-1 TRBV19 CASSPKGLAGGFNNEQFF
TRBJ1-1 TRBV11-3 CASSVFPNTEAFF
TRBJ2-2 TRBV7-9 CATRRDSNTGELFF
TRBJ2-7 TRBV7-2 CASSPMTGAYEQYF
TRBJ1-2 TRBV18 CASSPRGQDGHTF
TRBJ1-2 TRBV2 CASSEDREYLGYGYTF
TRBJ1-6 TRBV7-2 CASSSGIRSPLHF
TRBJ2-1 TRBV27 CASSGTGSYNEQFF
TRBJ1-1 TRBV12-3/TRBV12-4 CASTLDTYTEAFF
TRBJ2-1 TRBV30 CAWSPNSYNEQFF
TRBJ1-2 TRBV3-1 CASSPATGPYGYTF
TRBJ2-5 TRBV7-8 CASSYGGNQETQYF
TRBJ2-7 TRBV7-2 CASSSWGYEQYF
TRBJ2-7 TRBV4-1 CASSGPFQSYEQYF
TRBJ1-5 TRBV2 CASSDTYSNQPQHF
TRBJ1-2 TRBV7-2 CASSYWTGFGYTF
TRBJ2-3 TRBV7-2 CASSFGLLGDTQYF
TRBJ1-4 TRBV6-5 CASSFSGRGSIATNEKLFF
TRBJ2-2 TRBV4-1 CASSHRVLSDTGELFF
TRBJ1-4 TRBV7-2 CASSSQLGANEKLFF
TRBJ2-6 TRBV5-4 CASSLKRETGANVLTF
TRBJ2-7 TRBV5-6 CASSLGLGNEQYF
TRBJ2-7 TRBV20-1 CSASRQGVFYEQYF